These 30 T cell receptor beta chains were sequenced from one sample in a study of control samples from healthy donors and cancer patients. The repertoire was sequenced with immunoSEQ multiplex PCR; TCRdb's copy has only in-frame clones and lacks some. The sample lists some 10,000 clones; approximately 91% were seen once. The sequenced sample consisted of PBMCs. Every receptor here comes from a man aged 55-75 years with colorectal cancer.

The CDR3 DNA is TGTGCCAGCAGCTTAGTTTGGGGTAGCAATCAGCCCCAGCATTTT. Translating it yields CASSLVWGSNQPQHF. V usage is TRBV7-2 and J usage is TRBJ1-5; D is unresolved. V shed 1 base and J shed 0 bases, with 7 bases lying between them. This CDR3 comprises 15 residues. CDR1 is SGHTA and CDR2 is FQGNSA in the germline V gene.

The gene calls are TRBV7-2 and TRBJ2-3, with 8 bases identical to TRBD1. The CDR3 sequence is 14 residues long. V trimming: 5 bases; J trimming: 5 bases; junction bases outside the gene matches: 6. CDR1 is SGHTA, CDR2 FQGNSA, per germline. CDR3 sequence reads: CASSPRGRGDTQYF. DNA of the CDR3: TGTGCCAGCAGCCCCAGGGGGCGGGGAGATACGCAGTATTTT.

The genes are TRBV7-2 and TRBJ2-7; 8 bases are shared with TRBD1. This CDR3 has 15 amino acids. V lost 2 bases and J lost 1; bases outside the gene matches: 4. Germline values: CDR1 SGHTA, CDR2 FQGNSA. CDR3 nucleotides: TGTGCCAGCAGCTTAATGACAGGGGAGTCCTACGAGCAGTACTTC. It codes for CASSLMTGESYEQYF.

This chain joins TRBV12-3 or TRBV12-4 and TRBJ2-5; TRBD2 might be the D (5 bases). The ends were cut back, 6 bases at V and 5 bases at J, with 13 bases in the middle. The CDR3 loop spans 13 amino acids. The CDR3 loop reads CASSPDSGETQYF. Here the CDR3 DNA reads TGTGCCAGCAGCCCGGACTCGGGGGAGACCCAGTACTTC.

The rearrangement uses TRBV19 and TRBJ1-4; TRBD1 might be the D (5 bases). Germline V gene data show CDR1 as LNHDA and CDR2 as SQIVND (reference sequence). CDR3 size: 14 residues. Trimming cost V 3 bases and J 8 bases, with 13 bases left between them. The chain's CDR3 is CASSMGRAGEKLFF. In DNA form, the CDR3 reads TGTGCCAGTAGTATGGGCAGGGCGGGCGAAAAACTGTTTTTT. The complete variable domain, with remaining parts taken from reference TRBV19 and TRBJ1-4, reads DGGITQSPKYLFRKEGQNVTLSCEQNLNHDAMYWYRQDPGQGLRLIYYSQIVNDFQKGDIAEGYSVSREKKESFPLTVTSAQKNPTAFYLCASSMGRAGEKLFFGSGTQLSVL.

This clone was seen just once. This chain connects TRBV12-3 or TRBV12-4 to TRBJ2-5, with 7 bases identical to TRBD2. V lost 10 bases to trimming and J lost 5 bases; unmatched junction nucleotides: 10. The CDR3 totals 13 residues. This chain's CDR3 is CATGGDLLETQYF. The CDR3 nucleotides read TGTGCCACTGGGGGGGACTTGTTGGAGACCCAGTACTTC.

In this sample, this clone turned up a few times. This CDR3 is CASPMPGGDLSEQFF. CDR3 nucleotide sequence: TGTGCCAGCCCGATGCCAGGGGGAGATCTTAGTGAGCAGTTCTTC. The V call is TRBV2, the J call TRBJ2-1; 7 nucleotides line up with TRBD1. CDR1 and CDR2 from the germline V gene are SNHLY and FYNNEI. The CDR3 consists of 15 residues. J was trimmed by 9 bases and V by 8 bases; bases with no gene match: 16.

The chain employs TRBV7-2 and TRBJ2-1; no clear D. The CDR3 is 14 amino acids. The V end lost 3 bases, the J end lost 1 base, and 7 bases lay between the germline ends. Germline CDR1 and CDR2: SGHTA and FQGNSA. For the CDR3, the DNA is TGTGCCAGCAGCTTCTCCAAATCCTACAATGAGCAGTTCTTC. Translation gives CASSFSKSYNEQFF. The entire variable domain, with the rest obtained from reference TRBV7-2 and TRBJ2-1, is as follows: GAGVSQSPSNKVTEKGKDVELRCDPISGHTALYWYRQSLGQGLEFLIYFQGNSAPDKSGLPSDRFSAERTGGSVSTLTIQRTQQEDSAVYLCASSFSKSYNEQFFGPGTRLTVL.

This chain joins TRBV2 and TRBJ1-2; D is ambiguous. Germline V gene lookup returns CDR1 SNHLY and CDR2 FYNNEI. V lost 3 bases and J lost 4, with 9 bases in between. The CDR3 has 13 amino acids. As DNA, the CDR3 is TGTGCCAGCAGTGACGAGTCGGGCTATGGCTACACCTTC. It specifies CASSDESGYGYTF. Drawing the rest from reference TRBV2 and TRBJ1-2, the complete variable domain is EPEVTQTPSHQVTQMGQEVILRCVPISNHLYFYWYRQILGQKVEFLVSFYNNEISEKSEIFDDQFSVERPDGSNFTLKIRSTKLEDSAMYFCASSDESGYGYTFGSGTRLTVV.

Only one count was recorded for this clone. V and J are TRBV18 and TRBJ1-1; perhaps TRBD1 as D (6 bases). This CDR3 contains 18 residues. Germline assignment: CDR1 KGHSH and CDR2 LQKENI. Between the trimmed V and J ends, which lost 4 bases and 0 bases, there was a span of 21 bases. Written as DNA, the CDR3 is TGTGCCAGCTCACTAATCCAGTTACAGGGTGGCATGAACACTGAAGCTTTCTTT. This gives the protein CASSLIQLQGGMNTEAFF.

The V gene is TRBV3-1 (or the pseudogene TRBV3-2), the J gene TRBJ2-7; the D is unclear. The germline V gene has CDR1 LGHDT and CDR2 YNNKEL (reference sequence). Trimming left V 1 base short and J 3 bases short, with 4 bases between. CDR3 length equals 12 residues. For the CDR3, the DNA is TGTGCCAGCAGCCAAGTGAGCTACGAGCAGTACTTC. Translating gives CASSQVSYEQYF.

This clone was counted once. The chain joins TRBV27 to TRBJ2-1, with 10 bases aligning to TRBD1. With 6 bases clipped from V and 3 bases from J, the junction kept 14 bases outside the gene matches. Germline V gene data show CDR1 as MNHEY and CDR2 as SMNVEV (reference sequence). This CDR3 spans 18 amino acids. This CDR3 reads CASRPGQGSIRLYNEQFF. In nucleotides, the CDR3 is TGTGCCAGCAGGCCGGGACAGGGGTCCATACGCCTCTACAATGAGCAGTTCTTC.

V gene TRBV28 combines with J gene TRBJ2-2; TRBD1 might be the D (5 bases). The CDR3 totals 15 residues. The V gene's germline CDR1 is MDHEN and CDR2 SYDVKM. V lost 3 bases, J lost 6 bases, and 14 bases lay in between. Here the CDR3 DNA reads TGTGCCAGCAGTTTCTGGCAGGGCGTACCCGGGGAGCTGTTTTTT. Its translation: CASSFWQGVPGELFF.

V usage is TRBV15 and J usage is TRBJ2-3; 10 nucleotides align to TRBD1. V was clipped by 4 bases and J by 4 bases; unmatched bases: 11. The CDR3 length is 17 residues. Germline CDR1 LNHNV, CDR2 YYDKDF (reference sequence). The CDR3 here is CATSTHLWDRGPDTQYF. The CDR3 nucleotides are TGTGCCACCAGCACTCATTTATGGGACAGGGGACCAGATACGCAGTATTTT.

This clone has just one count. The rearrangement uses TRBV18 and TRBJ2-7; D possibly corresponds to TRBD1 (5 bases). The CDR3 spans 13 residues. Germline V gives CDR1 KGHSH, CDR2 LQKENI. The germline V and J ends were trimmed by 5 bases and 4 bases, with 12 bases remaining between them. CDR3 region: CASSATALYEQYF. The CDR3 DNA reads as TGTGCCAGCTCAGCGACAGCGCTATACGAGCAGTACTTC.

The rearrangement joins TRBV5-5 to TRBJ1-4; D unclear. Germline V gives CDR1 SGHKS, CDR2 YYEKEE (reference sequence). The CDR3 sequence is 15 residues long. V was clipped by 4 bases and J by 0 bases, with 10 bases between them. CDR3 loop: CASSDWGATNEKLFF. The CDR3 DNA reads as TGTGCCAGCAGCGATTGGGGTGCAACTAATGAAAAACTGTTTTTT.

Written as DNA, the CDR3 is TGTGCCAGCAGTACAATGGGGGGGGACCAAGAGACCCAGTACTTC. It encodes CASSTMGGDQETQYF. The V call is TRBV5-4, the J call TRBJ2-5; 7 positions agree with TRBD2. Per the germline V gene, CDR1 is SGHNT and CDR2 is YYREEE (reference sequence). The CDR3 runs 15 residues. The V segment lost 5 bases and the J segment 0 bases; nucleotides outside the gene matches: 7.

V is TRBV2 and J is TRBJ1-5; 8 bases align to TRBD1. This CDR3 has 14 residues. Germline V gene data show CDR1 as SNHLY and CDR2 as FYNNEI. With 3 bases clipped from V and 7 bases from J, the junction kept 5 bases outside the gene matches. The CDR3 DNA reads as TGTGCCAGCAGTGATGGGTCAGGGGGCCAGCCCCAGCATTTT. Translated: CASSDGSGGQPQHF.

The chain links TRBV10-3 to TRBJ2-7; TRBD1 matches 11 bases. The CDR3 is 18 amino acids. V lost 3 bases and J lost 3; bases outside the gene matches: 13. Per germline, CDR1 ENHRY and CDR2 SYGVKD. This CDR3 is CAISEIRDRGGWSYEQYF. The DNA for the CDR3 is TGTGCCATCAGTGAAATACGGGACAGGGGGGGGTGGAGCTACGAGCAGTACTTC.

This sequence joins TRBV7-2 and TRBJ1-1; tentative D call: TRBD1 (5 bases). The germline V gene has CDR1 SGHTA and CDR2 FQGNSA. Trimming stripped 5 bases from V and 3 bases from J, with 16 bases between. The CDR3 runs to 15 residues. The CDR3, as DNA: TGTGCCAGCAGCCTTATGGGGGGGTCCTACACTGAAGCTTTCTTT. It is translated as CASSLMGGSYTEAFF.

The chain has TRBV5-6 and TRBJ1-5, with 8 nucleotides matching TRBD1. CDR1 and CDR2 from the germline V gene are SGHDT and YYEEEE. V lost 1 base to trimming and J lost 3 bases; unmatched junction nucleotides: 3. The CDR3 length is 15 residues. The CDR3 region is CASSLTGGDNQPQHF. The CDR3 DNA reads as TGTGCCAGCAGCTTGACAGGGGGAGACAATCAGCCCCAGCATTTT.

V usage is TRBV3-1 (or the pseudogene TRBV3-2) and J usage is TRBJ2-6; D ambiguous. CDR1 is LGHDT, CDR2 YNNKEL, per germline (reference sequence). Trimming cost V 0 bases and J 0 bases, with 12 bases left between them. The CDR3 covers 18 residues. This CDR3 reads CASSQDFGAPSGANVLTF. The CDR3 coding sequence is TGTGCCAGCAGCCAAGATTTCGGAGCTCCCTCTGGGGCCAACGTCCTGACTTTC.

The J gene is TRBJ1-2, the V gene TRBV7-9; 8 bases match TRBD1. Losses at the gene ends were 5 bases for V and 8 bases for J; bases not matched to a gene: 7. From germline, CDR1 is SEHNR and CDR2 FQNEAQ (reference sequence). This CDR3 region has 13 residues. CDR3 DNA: TGTGCCAGCAGCCCAAGGACAGGGTCAGGCTACACCTTC. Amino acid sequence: CASSPRTGSGYTF.

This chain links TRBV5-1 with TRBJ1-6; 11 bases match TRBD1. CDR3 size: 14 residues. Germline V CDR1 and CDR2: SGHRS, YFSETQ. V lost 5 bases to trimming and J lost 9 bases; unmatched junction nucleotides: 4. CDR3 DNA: TGCGCCAGCAGGGGACAGGGGGGTGCTTCACCCCTCCACTTT. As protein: CASRGQGGASPLHF. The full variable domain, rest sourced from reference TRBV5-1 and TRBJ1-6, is KAGVTQTPRYLIKTRGQQVTLSCSPISGHRSVSWYQQTPGQGLQFLFEYFSETQRNKGNFPGRFSGRQFSNSRSEMNVSTLELGDSALYLCASRGQGGASPLHFGNGTRLTVT.

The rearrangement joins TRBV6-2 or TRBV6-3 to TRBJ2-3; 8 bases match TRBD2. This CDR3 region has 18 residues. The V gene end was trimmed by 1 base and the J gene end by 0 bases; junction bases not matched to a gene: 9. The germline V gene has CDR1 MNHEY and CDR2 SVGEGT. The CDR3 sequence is CASSYFERGRPSTDTQYF. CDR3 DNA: TGTGCCAGCAGTTACTTCGAGCGGGGGCGACCTAGCACAGATACGCAGTATTTT.

The CDR3 DNA reads as TGTGCCAGTAGTATAGGATTGGCTGCTCTAGCCACAGATACGCAGTATTTT. Protein sequence: CASSIGLAALATDTQYF. The genes are TRBV19 and TRBJ2-3, with D tentatively TRBD2 (5 bases). Germline CDR1 is LNHDA and CDR2 is SQIVND (reference sequence). V lost 1 base and J 2 bases, leaving 16 bases between the germline ends. The CDR3 covers 17 residues.

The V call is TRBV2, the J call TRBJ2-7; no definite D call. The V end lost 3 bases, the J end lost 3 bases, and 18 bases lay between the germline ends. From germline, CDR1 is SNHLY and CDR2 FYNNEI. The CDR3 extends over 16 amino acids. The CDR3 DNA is TGTGCCAGCAGTGATTCGGCTCAGGCGACGAACTACGAGCAGTACTTC. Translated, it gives CASSDSAQATNYEQYF.

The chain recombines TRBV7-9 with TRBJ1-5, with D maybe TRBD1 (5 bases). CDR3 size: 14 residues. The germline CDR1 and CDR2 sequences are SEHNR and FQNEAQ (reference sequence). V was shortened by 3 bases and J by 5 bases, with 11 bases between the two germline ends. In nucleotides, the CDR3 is TGTGCCAGCAGCTTCGGGGGGGTGGATCAGCCCCAGCATTTT. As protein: CASSFGGVDQPQHF.

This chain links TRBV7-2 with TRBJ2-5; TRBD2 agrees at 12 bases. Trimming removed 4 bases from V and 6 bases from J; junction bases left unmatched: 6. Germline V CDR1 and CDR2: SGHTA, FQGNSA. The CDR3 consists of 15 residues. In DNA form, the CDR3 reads TGTGCCAGCAGCTCTAGCGGGGGGGCTTTGAAGACCCAGTACTTC. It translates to CASSSSGGALKTQYF.

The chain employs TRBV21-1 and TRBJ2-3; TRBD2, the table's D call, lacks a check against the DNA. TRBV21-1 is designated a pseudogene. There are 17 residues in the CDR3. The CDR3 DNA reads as TGTGCCAGCAGCAGACTTTGGACTCCGGAGGGCACAGATACGCAGTATTTT. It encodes CASSRLWTPEGTDTQYF.